These 20 T cell receptor beta chains were all obtained from the same sample, sequenced in a study of T cells in women clearing cervical HPV infection. Repertoires were generated with immunoSEQ multiplex PCR, while TCRdb's copy carries only in-frame clones and drops some. Found here are about 14,000 clones; the top ten clones hold around 8%. Source material: blood buffy coat. These receptors were obtained from a woman between 18 and 75 years old with a cervical HPV16 infection that either progressed to CIN3+ or cleared (not recorded which).

Details on this clone: The read comes to an end 3 residues before the CDR3 does, leaving the germline J gene to fill in the end. This chain joins TRBV6-2 or TRBV6-3 and TRBJ2-5, with TRBD2 matching 14 bases. V was clipped by 6 bases and J by 3 bases; unmatched bases: 3. From germline, CDR1 is MNHEY and CDR2 SVGEGT. The CDR3 totals 15 residues. This CDR3 is CASRSGLAGEETQYF. Incomplete CDR3 DNA: TGTGCCAGCAGGTCGGGACTAGCGGGGGAAGAGACC.

With respect to this clone: The DNA ends 3 residues before the CDR3 does, and the rest of the CDR3 is filled in from the germline J gene. The chain employs TRBV11-3 and TRBJ2-5, with 12 nucleotides matching TRBD2. Germline V gives CDR1 SGHNT, CDR2 YENEEA. This CDR3 spans 15 amino acids. V was pared by 5 bases and J by 5 bases, with 6 bases of the junction left unmatched. The DNA read from the CDR3 is TGTGCCAGCAGCCAACTAGCGGGAGGTCGGGAGACC. This encodes CASSQLAGGRET. The entire CDR3 reads CASSQLAGGRETQYF.

With regard to this clone: The read falls 3 residues short of the CDR3 end, and the missing part is taken from the germline J gene. The chain employs TRBV27 and TRBJ2-7; 13 bases map to TRBD2. Looked up from germline, CDR1 is MNHEY and CDR2 is SMNVEV (reference sequence). With V trimmed by 4 bases and J by 0 bases, 3 bases remained unmatched. The CDR3 is 16 residues long. The CDR3 is CASSSTSGRTSYEQYF. CDR3 DNA (partial): TGTGCCAGCAGTTCGACTAGCGGGAGGACCTCCTACGAG.

Of note for this clone: The CDR3 extends 3 residues past the end of the read, so its final part is completed from the germline J gene. The chain combines TRBV2 with TRBJ2-5; TRBD2 is a possible D gene (6 bases). Trimming took 6 bases from V and 5 from J, leaving 19 bases between them. The CDR3 runs to 15 residues. The germline CDR1 and CDR2 sequences are SNHLY and FYNNEI. Here the CDR3 reads CASRIGALAVETQYF. Incomplete CDR3 DNA: TGTGCCAGCAGAATCGGGGCACTAGCCGTTGAGACC.

As concerns this clone: The read ends 3 residues before the CDR3 terminus; that terminus is restored from the germline J gene. This chain joins TRBV9 and TRBJ2-7, with 12 bases matching TRBD2. The V segment lost 0 bases and the J segment 5 bases; nucleotides outside the gene matches: 12. The CDR3 runs to 18 residues. The germline gives CDR1 SGDLS, CDR2 YYNGEE. Incomplete CDR3 DNA: TGTGCCAGCAGCGTAGCCCCTGGACTAGCGGGACGTTTCCACGAG. Its protein product is CASSVAPGLAGRFHE. The entire CDR3 protein is CASSVAPGLAGRFHEQYF.

A remark on this clone: The CDR3 goes on 3 residues after the read ends, and that part is filled in from the germline J gene. The V call is TRBV2, the J call TRBJ2-1, with 12 bases that match TRBD2. Germline CDR1 and CDR2: SNHLY and FYNNEI. CDR3 length: 15 amino acids. The J segment lost 2 bases and the V segment lost 6 bases, leaving 2 bases of the junction unmatched. CDR3 sequence: CASRGLAGPYNEQFF. The part of the CDR3 DNA that was read is TGTGCCAGCAGAGGACTAGCGGGGCCCTACAATGAG.

Regarding this clone: The CDR3 extends 3 residues past the end of the read, so its final part is completed from the germline J gene. The chain links TRBV20-1 to TRBJ2-7; tentatively, D is TRBD2 (6 bases). The CDR3 runs 15 residues. Germline assignment: CDR1 DFQATT and CDR2 SNEGSKA (reference sequence). V shed 5 bases and J shed 2 bases, with 19 bases lying between them. CDR3 DNA (partial): TGCAGTGCTCTCCCGCCCCCGGGGGAGCCCTACGAG. Amino acids: CSALPPPGEPYE. The CDR3 as a whole reads CSALPPPGEPYEQYF.

Regarding this clone: The read finishes 3 residues shy of the CDR3 end, and the germline J gene is used to complete it. The chain employs TRBV2 and TRBJ2-3; the match to TRBD2 covers 12 bases. The CDR3 runs to 15 residues. Germline V gives CDR1 SNHLY, CDR2 FYNNEI. The sequenced CDR3 bases are TGTGCCAGCAGTGTGGGGACTAGCGGGCAAGAGACG. It translates to CASSVGTSGQET. The whole CDR3 sequence reads CASSVGTSGQETQYF.

Worth noting for this clone: The read gets to within 3 residues of the CDR3 end, and the germline J gene fills in the rest. The chain is built from TRBV10-3 and TRBJ2-7; 9 bases are shared with TRBD2. This CDR3 region has 17 residues. V lost 2 bases and J lost 5; bases outside the gene matches: 13. Germline assignment: CDR1 ENHRY and CDR2 SYGVKD. The sequenced CDR3 bases are TGTGCCATCAGTGAGGGCGGCGGGGGGGCCTTTAAGGACGAG. Its translation: CAISEGGGGAFKDE. The entire CDR3 protein is CAISEGGGGAFKDEQYF.

Points on this clone: The read gets to within 3 residues of the CDR3 end, and the germline J gene fills in the rest. J is TRBJ2-2 and V is TRBV7-9; possibly TRBD1 for D (5 bases). The CDR3 contains 14 residues. Germline CDR1 reads SEHNR; CDR2 reads FQNEAQ (reference sequence). CDR3 bases read: TGTGCCAGCAGCGGACACCCTGGGGCCAACGTG. Encoded protein: CASSGHPGANV. The entire CDR3 protein reads CASSGHPGANVLFF. The whole variable domain, remainder taken from reference TRBV7-9 and TRBJ2-2, is DTGVSQNPRHKITKRGQNVTFRCDPISEHNRLYWYRQTLGQGPEFLTYFQNEAQLEKSRLLSDRFSAERPKGSFSTLEIQRTEQGDSAMYLCASSGHPGANVLFFGEGSRLTVL.

In regard to this clone: The CDR3 is cut off 3 residues early in the read; its end comes from the germline J gene. The V call is TRBV28, the J call TRBJ1-1; D not resolved. The V end was cut by 7 bases, the J end by 5 bases, with 14 bases between. The germline V gene encodes CDR1 MDHEN and CDR2 SYDVKM. The CDR3 totals 13 residues. The DNA read from the CDR3 is TGTGCCAGCACTTCAAACGCGGGGACTGAA. It yields the protein CASTSNAGTE. The full-length CDR3 reads as CASTSNAGTEAFF.

On this clone: Read data end 3 residues before the CDR3 end; the end is taken from the germline J gene. This chain links TRBV29-1 with TRBJ2-3; weak D call: TRBD2 (5 bases). The CDR3 contains 12 residues. CDR1 and CDR2 from the germline V gene are SQVTM and ANQGSEA. V lost 6 bases to trimming and J lost 5 bases, with 12 bases between them. The CDR3 sequence: CSVPVAGDTQYF. The CDR3 bases that were read are TGCAGCGTCCCCGTCGCGGGAGATACG.

To note about this clone: The read falls 3 residues short of the CDR3 end, and the missing part is taken from the germline J gene. This chain links TRBV12-3 or TRBV12-4 with TRBJ1-2; D is unresolved. The CDR3 runs 13 residues. Trimming cost V 1 base and J 4 bases, with 7 bases left between them. The part of the CDR3 DNA that was read is TGTGCCAGCAGTTTAGAAGGGTTCTATGGC. Its protein is CASSLEGFYG. The complete CDR3 sequence is CASSLEGFYGYTF.

As to this clone: The read terminates 3 residues before the CDR3 end, so the remaining end is supplied by the germline J gene. This sequence joins TRBV6-1 and TRBJ1-2, with TRBD1 identical over 7 bases. The CDR3 has 17 amino acids. Trimming cost V 0 bases and J 4 bases; bases outside gene matches: 11. CDR1 and CDR2 (germline): MNHNS, SASEGT. The CDR3 loop reads CASSEASGEGATYGYTF. The part of the CDR3 DNA that was read is TGTGCCAGCAGTGAAGCATCGGGCGAGGGGGCCACCTATGGC.

On this clone: The read ends 3 residues before the CDR3 terminus; that terminus is restored from the germline J gene. The chain has TRBV27 and TRBJ1-2; 10 bases align to TRBD1. The germline V gene encodes CDR1 MNHEY and CDR2 SMNVEV (reference sequence). The CDR3 covers 13 residues. V lost 8 bases, J lost 6 bases, and 6 bases stayed unmatched. This CDR3 reads CASRDRGENGYTF. The sequenced part of the CDR3 DNA is TGTGCCAGCCGGGACAGGGGAGAGAATGGC.

About this clone: The read terminates 3 residues before the CDR3 end, so the remaining end is supplied by the germline J gene. V and J are TRBV29-1 and TRBJ2-7; D might be TRBD2 (6 bases). V lost 5 bases and J lost 4, with 15 bases in between. Germline V lookup: CDR1 SQVTM, CDR2 ANQGSEA. The CDR3 extends over 13 amino acids. CDR3 region: CSVRGGSPYEQYF. CDR3 DNA (partial): TGCAGCGTTCGTGGAGGGTCCCCTTACGAG.

Points on this clone: The CDR3 end falls 3 residues outside the read, so it is completed with the germline J gene. The J gene is TRBJ2-5, the V gene TRBV6-1; 10 bases align to TRBD2. The CDR3 loop spans 15 amino acids. Looked up from germline, CDR1 is MNHNS and CDR2 is SASEGT. J was trimmed by 5 bases and V by 4 bases; bases with no gene match: 7. The CDR3: CASSGRAGGKETQYF. The sequenced CDR3 bases are TGTGCCAGCAGTGGGCGAGCGGGGGGGAAGGAGACC.

Points on this clone: The observed sequence ends 3 residues before the CDR3 terminus, with the missing tail filled in from the germline J gene. This chain links TRBV5-1 with TRBJ2-4, with 15 bases matching TRBD2. Germline CDR1 is SGHRS and CDR2 is YFSETQ. The CDR3 totals 22 residues. Trimming at V came to 4 bases and at J to 0 bases, leaving 17 bases not matched to a gene. CDR3 protein: CASSGGLAGGSAKGLAKNIQYF. Partial CDR3 DNA: TGCGCCAGCAGCGGGGGACTAGCGGGAGGTTCGGCGAAAGGACTAGCCAAAAACATT. Drawing the rest from reference TRBV5-1 and TRBJ2-4, the complete variable domain is KAGVTQTPRYLIKTRGQQVTLSCSPISGHRSVSWYQQTPGQGLQFLFEYFSETQRNKGNFPGRFSGRQFSNSRSEMNVSTLELGDSALYLCASSGGLAGGSAKGLAKNIQYFGAGTRLSVL.

Worth noting for this clone: The read falls 3 residues short of the CDR3 end, and the missing part is taken from the germline J gene. Other DNA sequences in this sample translate to the same CDR3. This chain links TRBV6-2 or TRBV6-3 with TRBJ1-1; TRBD1 aligns across 9 bases. This CDR3 contains 15 residues. Trimming cost V 4 bases and J 1 base; bases outside gene matches: 4. Germline CDR1 MNHEY, CDR2 SVGEGT. The covered CDR3 bases are TGTGCCAGCAGTTTGGGGACAGGGAGGAACACTGAA. It specifies CASSLGTGRNTE. The CDR3, in full, reads CASSLGTGRNTEAFF.

To note about this clone: The CDR3 extends 3 residues past the end of the read, so its final part is completed from the germline J gene. This rearrangement joins TRBV7-2 to TRBJ1-2, with a weak D call TRBD1 (5 bases). The CDR3 covers 15 residues. CDR1 is SGHTA, CDR2 FQGNSA, per germline. Incomplete CDR3 DNA: TGTGCCAGCAGCTTGGAACGGGGGAGCGCAGATACC. Translation gives CASSLERGSADT. In full, the CDR3 is CASSLERGSADTYTF. The complete variable domain, with remaining parts taken from reference TRBV7-2 and TRBJ1-2, reads GAGVSQSPSNKVTEKGKDVELRCDPISGHTALYWYRQSLGQGLEFLIYFQGNSAPDKSGLPSDRFSAERTGGSVSTLTIQRTQQEDSAVYLCASSLERGSADTYTFGSGTRLTVV.